This is a list of T cell receptor beta chains from one sample in a study of T cell changes during pregnancy in multiple sclerosis. Data came from immunoSEQ multiplex PCR; TCRdb stores just in-frame clones and leaves some out. The sample contains 40,000 to 55,000 clones, roughly 90% of which appear only once. The sample here was peripheral blood, taken in the first trimester of pregnancy. The receptors come from a female donor in good health, enrolled as a control in a pregnancy study. The conserved cysteine and the conserved F or W are not part of the CDR3 here.

v_call: TRBV9; j_call: TRBJ2-3; cdr3_length: 16; cdr3_aa: ASSVAAGTMINTDTQY
v_call: TRBV2; j_call: TRBJ1-4; cdr3_length: 13; cdr3_aa: ASIGTGATNEKLF
v_call: TRBV11-2; j_call: TRBJ2-7; cdr3_length: 11; cdr3_aa: ASSRAGRYEQY
v_call: TRBV30; j_call: TRBJ2-1; cdr3_length: 12; cdr3_aa: AWSVFLAGDEQF
v_call: TRBV28; j_call: TRBJ2-2; cdr3_length: 12; cdr3_aa: ASSLGGATGELF
v_call: TRBV5-6; j_call: TRBJ2-5; cdr3_length: 12; cdr3_aa: ASRQRTSGETQY
v_call: TRBV5-8; j_call: TRBJ2-3; cdr3_length: 13; cdr3_aa: ASSRQYRHTDTQY
v_call: TRBV7-6; j_call: TRBJ1-2; cdr3_length: 10; cdr3_aa: ASSSGGYGYT
v_call: TRBV7-9; j_call: TRBJ2-5; cdr3_length: 10; cdr3_aa: ASSLVQETQY
v_call: TRBV28; j_call: TRBJ1-1; cdr3_length: 12; cdr3_aa: ASSHGGGRAEAF
v_call: TRBV7-9; j_call: TRBJ1-1; cdr3_length: 10; cdr3_aa: ASSSGWSEAF
v_call: TRBV6-1; j_call: TRBJ2-7; cdr3_length: 13; cdr3_aa: ASSEASGGSYEQY
v_call: TRBV28; j_call: TRBJ1-1; cdr3_length: 14; cdr3_aa: ASSLGSGMEDTEAF
v_call: TRBV20-1; j_call: TRBJ2-1; cdr3_length: 9; cdr3_aa: SAARENEQF
v_call: TRBV7-2; j_call: TRBJ1-1; cdr3_length: 13; cdr3_aa: ASSSLSRLNTEAF
v_call: TRBV7-9; j_call: TRBJ2-7; cdr3_length: 10; cdr3_aa: ASSLDYYEQY
v_call: TRBV5-4; j_call: TRBJ2-3; cdr3_length: 15; cdr3_aa: ASSLLAGGPSTDTQY
v_call: TRBV27; j_call: TRBJ2-2; cdr3_length: 16; cdr3_aa: ASSFSSGRAFYTGELF
v_call: TRBV2; j_call: TRBJ2-7; cdr3_length: 14; cdr3_aa: ASSEGTGNPFYEQY
v_call: TRBV7-2; j_call: TRBJ1-1; cdr3_length: 11; cdr3_aa: ASSINRATEAF
v_call: TRBV19; j_call: TRBJ2-1; cdr3_length: 12; cdr3_aa: ASSPGQGVGEQF
v_call: TRBV28; j_call: TRBJ2-5; cdr3_length: 11; cdr3_aa: ASRTRLEETQY
v_call: TRBV6-1; j_call: TRBJ2-7; cdr3_length: 12; cdr3_aa: ASSERQGGNEQY
v_call: TRBV7-6; j_call: TRBJ2-3; cdr3_length: 10; cdr3_aa: ASSRLTDTQY
v_call: TRBV30; j_call: TRBJ1-5; cdr3_length: 11; cdr3_aa: AWSEGQGQPQH
v_call: TRBV9; j_call: TRBJ2-3; cdr3_length: 14; cdr3_aa: ASSPKSSGGIDTQY
v_call: TRBV9; j_call: TRBJ2-5; cdr3_length: 10; cdr3_aa: ASSGSVETQY
v_call: TRBV11-2; j_call: TRBJ2-7; cdr3_length: 12; cdr3_aa: ASVNGVLSYEQY
v_call: TRBV7-9; j_call: TRBJ2-2; cdr3_length: 16; cdr3_aa: ASSARTVGGPMDGELF
v_call: TRBV7-9; j_call: TRBJ1-2; cdr3_length: 12; cdr3_aa: ASTTDRDFPIYT
v_call: TRBV9; j_call: TRBJ1-2; cdr3_length: 13; cdr3_aa: ASSDLGQSNYGYT
v_call: TRBV30; j_call: TRBJ2-1; cdr3_length: 12; cdr3_aa: AWGTSGGYNEQF
v_call: TRBV19; j_call: TRBJ2-5; cdr3_length: 15; cdr3_aa: ASSIGPSGRLQETQY
v_call: TRBV6-5; j_call: TRBJ2-7; cdr3_length: 12; cdr3_aa: ASSFTSGRYEQY
v_call: TRBV21-1; j_call: TRBJ2-6; cdr3_length: 16; cdr3_aa: ASTVPGDYFSGANVLT
v_call: TRBV28; j_call: TRBJ2-7; cdr3_length: 8; cdr3_aa: ASSRTAQY
v_call: TRBV5-1; j_call: TRBJ2-2; cdr3_length: 14; cdr3_aa: ASSLRQGRGTGELF
v_call: TRBV18; j_call: TRBJ1-1; cdr3_length: 14; cdr3_aa: ASSPNRGTTNTEAF
v_call: TRBV28; j_call: TRBJ1-4; cdr3_length: 12; cdr3_aa: ASTFQGTNEKLF
v_call: TRBV30; j_call: TRBJ2-1; cdr3_length: 10; cdr3_aa: AWSVRRNEQF
v_call: TRBV9; j_call: TRBJ2-3; cdr3_length: 13; cdr3_aa: ASSIRGGPSDTQY
v_call: TRBV7-3; j_call: TRBJ2-2; cdr3_length: 15; cdr3_aa: ASSLDSGGSNTGELF
v_call: TRBV30; j_call: TRBJ2-1; cdr3_length: 15; cdr3_aa: AWSPMGLSISYNEQF
v_call: TRBV15; j_call: TRBJ1-2; cdr3_length: 13; cdr3_aa: ATSRDYGGNYGYT
v_call: TRBV6-6; j_call: TRBJ2-3; cdr3_length: 13; cdr3_aa: ASSTTELASDTQY
v_call: TRBV18; j_call: TRBJ1-2; cdr3_length: 14; cdr3_aa: ASSPFRGQGYDGYT
v_call: TRBV5-6; j_call: TRBJ1-5; cdr3_length: 14; cdr3_aa: ASSLRAGLSNQPQH
v_call: TRBV7-9; j_call: TRBJ2-2; cdr3_length: 10; cdr3_aa: ASSQGPGELF
v_call: TRBV2; j_call: TRBJ2-3; cdr3_length: 15; cdr3_aa: ASSVRTSGGGTDTQY
v_call: TRBV7-2; j_call: TRBJ1-1; cdr3_length: 12; cdr3_aa: ASSLVTGGTEAF
v_call: TRBV19; j_call: TRBJ2-3; cdr3_length: 10; cdr3_aa: ATSPGGDTQY
v_call: TRBV5-1; j_call: TRBJ2-5; cdr3_length: 15; cdr3_aa: ASSPGWTSGTYETQY
v_call: TRBV7-8; j_call: TRBJ2-1; cdr3_length: 12; cdr3_aa: ASSLVASGNEQF
v_call: TRBV6-6; j_call: TRBJ1-1; cdr3_length: 11; cdr3_aa: ASSYGGTGRAF